A single sample gave rise to the 21 T cell receptor beta chains below, sequenced in a study of OX40 agonist ivuxolimab in advanced cancers. Here immunoSEQ multiplex PCR was the method, and the copy in TCRdb shows in-frame clones only, minus some. The sample holds 65,000 to 90,000 clones, 70% to 90% seen once. Specimen: CD4+ or CD8+ T cells sorted from blood, collected in a trial of the OX40 agonist ivuxolimab. Receptor source: an adult with an advanced solid tumor such as melanoma, head and neck, liver or kidney cancer.

There are a few counts of this clone. The genes are TRBV19 and TRBJ2-1, with TRBD2 matching 8 bases. This CDR3 has 14 amino acids. Germline V lookup: CDR1 LNHDA, CDR2 SQIVND (reference sequence). The V gene end was trimmed by 2 bases and the J gene end by 9 bases; junction bases not matched to a gene: 6. The CDR3 DNA sequence: TGTGCCAGTAGTATATCTCTAGCGGGTAGTGAGCAGTTCTTC. Encoded protein: CASSISLAGSEQFF.

The genes are TRBV18 and TRBJ2-5, with TRBD2 as a possible D gene (6 bases). The CDR3 runs 16 residues. Trimming cost V 0 bases and J 5 bases, with 16 bases left between them. Germline CDR1 is KGHSH and CDR2 is LQKENI. Here the CDR3 DNA reads TGTGCCAGCTCACCACCTAGCGGTGAGGGGAGCGAGACCCAGTACTTC. It encodes CASSPPSGEGSETQYF.

The genes are TRBV12-5 and TRBJ2-5; unclear D gene. The length of the CDR3 is 12 residues. The V and J ends lost 1 base and 5 bases respectively, with 5 bases between them. Germline V gives CDR1 LGHNT, CDR2 FRNRAP. CDR3 loop: CASGLEGETQYF. CDR3 nucleotides: TGTGCTAGTGGTTTGGAGGGTGAGACCCAGTACTTC.

The V gene is TRBV29-1, the J gene TRBJ1-2; TRBD1 matches at 7 bases. The length of the CDR3 is 13 residues. The ends lost 6 bases at V and 2 bases at J; junction bases unmatched: 6. Germline V lookup: CDR1 SQVTM, CDR2 ANQGSEA. The CDR3 is CSVVTGKNYGYTF. CDR3 coding DNA: TGCAGCGTAGTGACAGGGAAGAACTATGGCTACACCTTC.

V gene TRBV7-9 combines with J gene TRBJ2-7; 10 bases agree with TRBD2. CDR1 and CDR2 (germline): SEHNR, FQNEAQ (reference sequence). Trimming at V came to 8 bases and at J to 3 bases, leaving 13 bases not matched to a gene. This CDR3 spans 16 amino acids. The CDR3 bases are TGTGCCAGCTCAGGGGGTGCTAGCGGGAGATACTACGAGCAGTACTTC. This translates into CASSGGASGRYYEQYF.

The chain couples TRBV6-6 to TRBJ2-7, with unresolved D. Trimming removed 6 bases from V and 2 bases from J, with 8 bases in between. This CDR3 region has 12 residues. Looked up from germline, CDR1 is MNHNY and CDR2 is SVGAGI (reference sequence). CDR3 in amino acids: CASSSQPYEQYF. The CDR3 region has the DNA TGTGCCAGCAGCTCCCAGCCCTACGAGCAGTACTTC.

The J gene is TRBJ2-5, the V gene TRBV4-3; 10 positions agree with TRBD2. The J call may be wrong; the DNA end is better matched by TRBJ2-7. The CDR3 is made up of 15 amino acids. Germline V gene data show CDR1 as LGHNA and CDR2 as YSLEER. The CDR3 region is CASSLGAGGPGEQYF. CDR3 bases: TGCGCCAGCAGCTTGGGAGCGGGGGGGCCGGGCGAGCAGTACTTC.

This clone was counted a few times. The V and J genes are TRBV2 and TRBJ2-7; 11 bases are shared with TRBD1. Germline loops: CDR1 SNHLY, CDR2 FYNNEI. Trimming cost V 8 bases and J 4 bases; bases outside gene matches: 1. The CDR3 consists of 12 residues. The CDR3 loop reads CASGTGGYEQYF. The CDR3 coding sequence is TGTGCCAGCGGGACAGGGGGGTACGAGCAGTACTTC.

Of note for this clone: Other DNA sequences in the sample encode the same CDR3. The V call is TRBV9, the J call TRBJ1-1; D might be TRBD1 (5 bases). The CDR3 is 13 residues long. Per germline, CDR1 SGDLS and CDR2 YYNGEE. V gave up 2 bases and J gave up 1 base, with 6 bases separating them. The CDR3 DNA reads as TGTGCCAGCAGCGTGGGGCGGAACACTGAAGCTTTCTTT. Amino acids: CASSVGRNTEAFF.

J is TRBJ1-3 and V is TRBV10-3; TRBD1 matches 7 bases. Germline values: CDR1 ENHRY, CDR2 SYGVKD. The trim removed 4 bases at V and 4 bases at J, leaving 7 bases unmatched. The CDR3 has 15 residues. The CDR3 coding sequence is TGTGCCATCAGTGTTACAGGGGCATCGGGAAACACCATATATTTT. This encodes CAISVTGASGNTIYF.

The CDR3 region is CASSEMGRLASSYEQYF. The DNA for the CDR3 is TGTGCCAGCAGTGAAATGGGGAGGCTAGCAAGCTCCTACGAGCAGTACTTC. V gene TRBV6-1 combines with J gene TRBJ2-7; perhaps TRBD2 as D (6 bases). Germline loops: CDR1 MNHNS, CDR2 SASEGT. With 2 bases removed from V and 0 bases from J, the gap between germline ends came to 17 bases. This CDR3 has 17 amino acids.

The rearrangement joins TRBV2 to TRBJ2-3, with D unresolved. V lost 6 bases, J lost 1 base, and 11 bases lay in between. The CDR3 covers 14 residues. CDR1 is SNHLY, CDR2 FYNNEI, per germline. The CDR3 sequence is CASRGLVGTDTQYF. CDR3 bases: TGTGCCAGCAGGGGCTTAGTTGGCACAGATACGCAGTATTTT.

This clone was seen a single time. The V call is TRBV7-8, the J call TRBJ1-6; D is unclear. V was trimmed by 2 bases and J by 3 bases, leaving 14 bases between them. CDR1 is SGHVS, CDR2 FQNEAQ, per germline. The CDR3 has 17 residues. For the CDR3, the DNA is TGTGCCAGCAGCTTATTCTCCCGGGCCCACTATAATTCACCCCTCCACTTT. As protein: CASSLFSRAHYNSPLHF.

The V call is TRBV7-9, the J call TRBJ1-4; 7 nucleotides line up with TRBD1. There are 16 residues in the CDR3. J gave up 2 bases and V 5 bases, and 8 bases lay outside the gene matches. The V gene's germline CDR1 is SEHNR and CDR2 FQNEAQ (reference sequence). CDR3 in amino acids: CASSLDRVFTNEKLFF. The CDR3 nucleotides read TGTGCCAGCAGCCTAGACAGGGTCTTCACTAATGAAAAACTGTTTTTT. Full variable domain (remainder filled in from reference TRBV7-9 and TRBJ1-4): DTGVSQNPRHKITKRGQNVTFRCDPISEHNRLYWYRQTLGQGPEFLTYFQNEAQLEKSRLLSDRFSAERPKGSFSTLEIQRTEQGDSAMYLCASSLDRVFTNEKLFFGSGTQLSVL.

The chain links TRBV6-1 to TRBJ1-2; 9 bases match TRBD1. Germline V gives CDR1 MNHNS, CDR2 SASEGT. The V and J ends lost 3 bases and 6 bases, in that order; junction bases with no gene match: 8. This CDR3 has 15 residues. As DNA, the CDR3 is TGTGCCAGCAGTGATGTGACAGGGGGTCGGGATGGCTACACCTTC. Protein sequence: CASSDVTGGRDGYTF.

The V call is TRBV7-9, the J call TRBJ1-2; TRBD1 matches at 8 bases. Looked up from germline, CDR1 is SEHNR and CDR2 is FQNEAQ (reference sequence). This CDR3 has 13 amino acids. V shed 4 bases, J shed 7 bases, and the junction held 5 bases outside the gene matches. CDR3: CASSSQGAGGYTF. The DNA for the CDR3 is TGTGCCAGCAGCTCCCAGGGGGCAGGTGGCTACACCTTC.

The V gene is TRBV7-2, the J gene TRBJ1-1; 11 nucleotides line up with TRBD1. The CDR3 contains 15 residues. V lost 4 bases to trimming and J lost 5 bases; unmatched junction nucleotides: 6. Germline CDR1 reads SGHTA; CDR2 reads FQGNSA. CDR3 residues: CASSYTGTGGTEAFF. CDR3 bases: TGTGCCAGCAGCTATACCGGGACAGGGGGAACTGAAGCTTTCTTT.

This clone appeared once. The chain joins TRBV11-2 to TRBJ1-4; tentatively, D is TRBD1 (6 bases). The CDR3 has 15 residues. V lost 5 bases to trimming and J lost 3 bases, with 13 bases between them. Germline V gene lookup returns CDR1 SGHAT and CDR2 FQNNGV. This CDR3 is CASSVRQVPNEKLFF. CDR3 nucleotide sequence: TGTGCCAGCAGCGTTCGACAGGTTCCTAATGAAAAACTGTTTTTT.

This clone was observed a few times. This rearrangement joins TRBV27 to TRBJ2-7; 9 bases agree with TRBD1. In germline, CDR1 is MNHEY, CDR2 SMNVEV (reference sequence). CDR3 length: 15 residues. The J segment lost 1 base and the V segment lost 2 bases, leaving 3 bases of the junction unmatched. CDR3: CASSLEGQGSYEQYF. For the CDR3, the DNA is TGTGCCAGCAGTTTAGAAGGACAGGGGTCCTACGAGCAGTACTTC.

The rearrangement joins TRBV19 to TRBJ1-4; a weak D match, TRBD1 (6 bases). Trimming left V 7 bases short and J 4 bases short, with 13 bases between. This CDR3 is 14 amino acids long. Looked up from germline, CDR1 is LNHDA and CDR2 is SQIVND (reference sequence). CDR3 region: CASTGGAGNEKLFF. DNA of the CDR3: TGTGCCAGTACTGGGGGCGCCGGTAATGAAAAACTGTTTTTT.

This clone appeared once. The chain combines TRBV10-3 with TRBJ1-1, with D maybe TRBD1 (5 bases). The length of the CDR3 is 14 residues. V was trimmed by 0 bases and J by 6 bases, leaving 11 bases between them. Germline V lookup: CDR1 ENHRY, CDR2 SYGVKD. In DNA form, the CDR3 reads TGTGCCATCAGTGAGTCTCAGGGAAGGGCTGAAGCTTTCTTT. Its translation is CAISESQGRAEAFF.